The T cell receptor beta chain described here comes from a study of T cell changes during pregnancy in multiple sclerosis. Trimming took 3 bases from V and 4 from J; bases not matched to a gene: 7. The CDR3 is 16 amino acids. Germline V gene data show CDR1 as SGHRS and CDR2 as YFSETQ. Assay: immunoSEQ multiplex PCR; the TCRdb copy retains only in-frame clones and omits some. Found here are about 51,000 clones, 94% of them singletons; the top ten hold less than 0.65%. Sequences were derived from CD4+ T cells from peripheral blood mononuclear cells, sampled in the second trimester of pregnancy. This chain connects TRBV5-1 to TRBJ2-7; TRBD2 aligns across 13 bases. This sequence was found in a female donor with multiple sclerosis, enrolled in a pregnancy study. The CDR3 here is CASSSPRTSGGYEQYF. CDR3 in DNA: TGCGCCAGCAGCTCCCCACGGACTAGCGGGGGTTACGAGCAGTACTTC.